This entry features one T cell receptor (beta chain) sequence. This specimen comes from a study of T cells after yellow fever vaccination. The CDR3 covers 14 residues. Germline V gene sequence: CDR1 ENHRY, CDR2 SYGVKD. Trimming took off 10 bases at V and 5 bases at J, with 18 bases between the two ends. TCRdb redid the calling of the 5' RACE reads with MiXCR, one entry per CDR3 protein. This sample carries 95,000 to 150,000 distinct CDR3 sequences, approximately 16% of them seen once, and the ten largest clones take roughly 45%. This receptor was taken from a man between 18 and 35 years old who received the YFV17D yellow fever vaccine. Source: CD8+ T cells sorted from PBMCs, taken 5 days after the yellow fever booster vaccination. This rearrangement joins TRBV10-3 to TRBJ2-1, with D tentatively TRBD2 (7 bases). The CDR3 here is CATRMEGGDNEQFF. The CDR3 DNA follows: TGTGCCACCCGGATGGAAGGGGGGGACAATGAGCAGTTCTTC.